The clone carrying this TCR beta chain came up a few times. No antigen is known for it. The sample is drawn from a study of graft-versus-host responses after intestinal transplantation. Study-level points and caveats: There was an association between peak levels of circulating GvH clones and early post-transplant HvG declines. Graft-versus-host to host-versus-graft clonal ratios in allografts were high in patients with graft-donor T cell macrochimerism. GvH clones surfaced in recipient marrow, some emerging earlier in ileum or blood.

The data were produced by immunoSEQ multiplex PCR, yet TCRdb's version contains in-frame clones alone and is incomplete. The sample lists some 70,000 clones, roughly 90% occurring once. Marrow after transplant was taken from the posterior iliac crest or another site. The CDR3 is 13 amino acids. V gave up 6 bases and J gave up 5 bases, with 13 bases separating them. Per the germline V gene, CDR1 is MGHRA and CDR2 is YSYEKL. This clonotype was obtained from a human patient who received an intestinal transplant, so some T cells may come from the graft donor. The sample consisted of bone marrow, taken 734 days after intestinal transplantation. The J gene is TRBJ1-1, the V gene TRBV4-1; TRBD1 is a possible D gene (6 bases). CDR3 coding DNA: TGCGCCAGCAGGGGACATTTCTGGACTGAAGCTTTCTTT. Protein sequence: CASRGHFWTEAFF.